Listed below are T cell receptor beta chains from one sample, sequenced in a study of OX40 agonist ivuxolimab in advanced cancers. TCRdb keeps only in-frame clones here, not all; method: immunoSEQ multiplex PCR. The sample gives tens of thousands of clones, approximately 80% of which show up once; 0.69% is in the top ten. Sample: CD4+ or CD8+ T cells sorted from blood, taken in a trial of the OX40 agonist ivuxolimab. The receptors come from an adult with an advanced solid tumor such as melanoma, head and neck, liver or kidney cancer. Both conserved end residues are part of each CDR3. Fields, in order: D gene, V gene, clone size, J gene, CDR3 protein, CDR3 DNA. The D gene is left open where the match is weak. The listing skips clone size in some rows; elsewhere it reads once, few, many or a size class.

D: NA; V: TRBV5-4; size: once; J: TRBJ2-7; CDR3: CASSLRDEQYF; DNA: TGTGCCAGCAGCTTGAGAGACGAGCAGTACTTC
D: NA; V: TRBV5-6; size: few; J: TRBJ1-5; CDR3: CASSPWGPNQPQHF; DNA: TGTGCCAGCAGCCCATGGGGACCCAATCAGCCCCAGCATTTT
D: NA; V: TRBV14; size: NA; J: TRBJ1-2; CDR3: CASSLLGSEGYGYTF; DNA: TGTGCCAGCAGCCTTCTAGGGTCTGAGGGGTATGGCTACACCTTC
D: TRBD1; V: TRBV5-6; size: NA; J: TRBJ2-5; CDR3: CASSPPDRVQSQYF; DNA: TGTGCCAGCAGCCCCCCGGACAGGGTACAGTCCCAGTACTTC
D: TRBD1; V: TRBV6-6; size: few; J: TRBJ1-1; CDR3: CASSAGGSEAFF; DNA: TGTGCCAGCAGTGCAGGGGGCTCTGAAGCTTTCTTT
D: NA; V: TRBV11-3; size: few; J: TRBJ2-7; CDR3: CASSPLSRPDSYEQYF; DNA: TGTGCCAGCAGCCCGCTGAGCCGCCCTGACTCCTACGAGCAGTACTTC
D: NA; V: TRBV7-8; size: NA; J: TRBJ2-3; CDR3: CASSHETDTQYF; DNA: TGTGCCAGCAGCCATGAGACAGATACGCAGTATTTT
D: TRBD1; V: TRBV5-8; size: NA; J: TRBJ1-5; CDR3: CASSDGTGRWDQPQHF; DNA: TGTGCCAGCAGCGACGGGACAGGGCGTTGGGATCAGCCCCAGCATTTT
D: NA; V: TRBV5-1; size: NA; J: TRBJ2-7; CDR3: CASSLANQLTEQYF; DNA: TGCGCCAGCAGCTTGGCCAATCAGCTTACCGAGCAGTACTTC
D: NA; V: TRBV28; size: NA; J: TRBJ2-7; CDR3: CASSFIGQGEYEQYF; DNA: TGTGCCAGCAGTTTTATTGGGCAGGGAGAATACGAGCAGTACTTC
D: NA; V: TRBV6-6; size: NA; J: TRBJ2-3; CDR3: CASTLGDTQYF; DNA: TGTGCCAGCACGCTCGGAGATACGCAGTATTTT
D: NA; V: TRBV6-1; size: few; J: TRBJ2-1; CDR3: CASSEASYEQFF; DNA: TGTGCCAGCAGTGAAGCGAGTTACGAGCAGTTCTTC
D: NA; V: TRBV11-3; size: NA; J: TRBJ2-3; CDR3: CASSPGGGSTDTQYF; DNA: TGTGCCAGCAGCCCAGGGGGGGGAAGCACAGATACGCAGTATTTT
D: TRBD1; V: TRBV29-1; size: NA; J: TRBJ2-5; CDR3: CSVEVDRTYQETQYF; DNA: TGCAGCGTTGAAGTGGACAGGACCTACCAAGAGACCCAGTACTTC
D: NA; V: TRBV5-1; size: NA; J: TRBJ2-1; CDR3: CASSFVPDGNEQFF; DNA: TGCGCCAGCTCCTTCGTCCCCGACGGCAATGAGCAGTTCTTC
D: TRBD1; V: TRBV10-3; size: NA; J: TRBJ1-4; CDR3: CATWDSFNEKLFF; DNA: TGTGCCACCTGGGACAGCTTTAATGAAAAACTGTTTTTT
D: NA; V: TRBV4-2; size: NA; J: TRBJ2-3; CDR3: CASSQAMGGRTDTQYF; DNA: TGTGCCAGCAGCCAAGCGATGGGGGGGCGGACAGATACGCAGTATTTT
D: NA; V: TRBV11-3; size: NA; J: TRBJ1-2; CDR3: CASSLGGRLKGYTF; DNA: TGTGCCAGCAGCTTAGGGGGGCGCTTAAAAGGCTACACCTTC
D: TRBD2; V: TRBV7-3; size: NA; J: TRBJ2-7; CDR3: CASSLTEASGGPYEQYF; DNA: TGTGCCAGCAGCTTAACCGAGGCTAGCGGGGGGCCGTACGAGCAGTACTTC
D: TRBD2; V: TRBV18; size: NA; J: TRBJ2-5; CDR3: CASSPLSGGQQETQYF; DNA: TGTGCCAGCTCACCACTTAGCGGGGGGCAGCAAGAGACCCAGTACTTC
D: TRBD2; V: TRBV5-1; size: NA; J: TRBJ2-1; CDR3: CASSYLAGGTTNEQFF; DNA: TGCGCCAGCAGCTACTTAGCGGGGGGAACGACCAATGAGCAGTTCTTC
D: TRBD1; V: TRBV2; size: NA; J: TRBJ1-3; CDR3: CASGSDRVVGNTIYF; DNA: TGTGCCAGCGGATCGGACAGGGTAGTTGGAAACACCATATATTTT
D: NA; V: TRBV6-1; size: once; J: TRBJ1-5; CDR3: CASGGLDQPQHF; DNA: TGTGCCAGTGGGGGGCTCGATCAGCCCCAGCATTTT
D: TRBD1; V: TRBV5-1; size: NA; J: TRBJ1-2; CDR3: CASSLGGGGDGYTF; DNA: TGCGCCAGCAGCTTGGGTGGAGGGGGCGATGGCTACACCTTC
D: NA; V: TRBV14; size: NA; J: TRBJ2-1; CDR3: CASSPIRPTYNEQFF; DNA: TGTGCCAGCAGCCCTATTCGACCGACCTACAATGAGCAGTTCTTC
D: NA; V: TRBV7-2; size: NA; J: TRBJ2-1; CDR3: CASSLGGFRHKEQFF; DNA: TGTGCCAGCAGCTTAGGGGGGTTCAGACACAAGGAGCAGTTCTTC
D: NA; V: TRBV6-5; size: NA; J: TRBJ1-1; CDR3: CASSYVGGATEAFF; DNA: TGTGCCAGCAGTTACGTAGGGGGGGCCACTGAAGCTTTCTTT
D: TRBD1; V: TRBV7-7; size: NA; J: TRBJ2-5; CDR3: CASSPAGTGLETQYF; DNA: TGTGCCAGCAGCCCAGCCGGGACAGGGTTAGAGACCCAGTACTTC
D: NA; V: TRBV6-1; size: NA; J: TRBJ2-2; CDR3: CASSSNSEGTGELFF; DNA: TGTGCCAGCAGTTCGAATAGCGAGGGCACCGGGGAGCTGTTTTTT
D: TRBD1; V: TRBV5-4; size: NA; J: TRBJ2-7; CDR3: CASSLEAGGFHEQYF; DNA: TGTGCCAGCAGCTTGGAGGCAGGGGGCTTCCACGAGCAGTACTTC
D: NA; V: TRBV7-3; size: NA; J: TRBJ2-1; CDR3: CASSTGANNEQFF; DNA: TGTGCCAGCAGCACCGGGGCCAACAATGAGCAGTTCTTC
D: NA; V: TRBV27; size: NA; J: TRBJ1-5; CDR3: CASTSSRGSNQPQHF; DNA: TGTGCCAGCACAAGTAGTAGGGGGAGCAATCAGCCCCAGCATTTT
D: NA; V: TRBV6-1; size: NA; J: TRBJ1-4; CDR3: CASSDSPEKLFF; DNA: TGTGCCAGCAGTGACAGCCCCGAAAAACTGTTTTTT
D: NA; V: TRBV5-1; size: once; J: TRBJ2-5; CDR3: CASSPAGRHQETQYF; DNA: TGCGCCAGCAGCCCGGCAGGACGGCACCAAGAGACCCAGTACTTC
D: NA; V: TRBV19; size: NA; J: TRBJ2-7; CDR3: CASSIGQGHDEQYF; DNA: TGTGCCAGTAGTATTGGGCAGGGGCACGACGAGCAGTACTTC
D: NA; V: TRBV5-4; size: NA; J: TRBJ2-1; CDR3: CASSLSEANEQFF; DNA: TGTGCCAGCAGCTTGTCCGAAGCCAATGAGCAGTTCTTC
D: NA; V: TRBV29-1; size: NA; J: TRBJ2-1; CDR3: CSGGSGGNEQFF; DNA: TGCAGCGGTGGATCTGGGGGCAATGAGCAGTTCTTC
D: NA; V: TRBV7-7; size: NA; J: TRBJ2-3; CDR3: CASSLGTGSHTDTQYF; DNA: TGTGCCAGCAGCTTAGGGACCGGCTCCCATACAGATACGCAGTATTTT
D: TRBD2; V: TRBV5-1; size: NA; J: TRBJ2-3; CDR3: CASSAGRLAGGRDTQYF; DNA: TGCGCCAGCAGCGCGGGACGACTAGCGGGGGGAAGAGATACGCAGTATTTT
D: NA; V: TRBV5-1; size: few; J: TRBJ2-3; CDR3: CASTQGGAADTQYF; DNA: TGCGCCAGCACCCAGGGGGGGGCCGCCGATACGCAGTATTTT
D: TRBD1; V: TRBV15; size: NA; J: TRBJ2-2; CDR3: CATSRGQGVSGELFF; DNA: TGTGCCACCAGCAGAGGACAGGGCGTTAGCGGGGAGCTGTTTTTT
D: NA; V: TRBV2; size: NA; J: TRBJ1-2; CDR3: CATRGGANYGYTF; DNA: TGTGCCACCCGAGGAGGGGCTAACTATGGCTACACCTTC
D: TRBD2; V: TRBV6-1; size: NA; J: TRBJ2-2; CDR3: CASSATSGGPSTGELFF; DNA: TGTGCCAGCAGTGCGACTAGCGGGGGGCCCTCCACCGGGGAGCTGTTTTTT
D: TRBD2; V: TRBV5-1; size: NA; J: TRBJ2-1; CDR3: CASTDGRGGIDEQFF; DNA: TGCGCCAGCACCGACGGTCGGGGGGGTATCGATGAGCAGTTCTTC
D: TRBD2; V: TRBV7-9; size: NA; J: TRBJ2-3; CDR3: CASSYPRRLAGHTDTQYF; DNA: TGTGCCAGCAGCTACCCTAGACGACTAGCGGGGCACACAGATACGCAGTATTTT
D: NA; V: TRBV13; size: NA; J: TRBJ2-3; CDR3: CASSDSGSTDTQYF; DNA: TGTGCCAGCAGCGATAGCGGTTCCACAGATACGCAGTATTTT
D: TRBD1; V: TRBV28; size: NA; J: TRBJ1-2; CDR3: CASSSGGTGEYYGYTF; DNA: TGTGCCAGCAGTTCGGGGGGGACAGGGGAGTACTATGGCTACACCTTC
D: NA; V: TRBV5-8; size: NA; J: TRBJ1-5; CDR3: CASSLVSGSHQPQHF; DNA: TGTGCCAGCAGCTTGGTGTCGGGCAGTCATCAGCCCCAGCATTTT
D: TRBD1; V: TRBV5-6; size: NA; J: TRBJ1-6; CDR3: CASSKGQEFYNSPLHF; DNA: TGTGCCAGCAGCAAGGGACAGGAGTTCTATAATTCACCCCTCCACTTT
D: TRBD2; V: TRBV5-6; size: NA; J: TRBJ2-4; CDR3: CASSFREGGLAKNIQYF; DNA: TGTGCCAGCAGCTTCCGGGAGGGAGGTCTCGCCAAAAACATTCAGTACTTC
D: TRBD2; V: TRBV19; size: NA; J: TRBJ2-3; CDR3: CASSSPAAGGHTDTQYF; DNA: TGTGCCAGTAGTAGCCCCGCAGCGGGGGGGCACACAGATACGCAGTATTTT
D: NA; V: TRBV5-5; size: NA; J: TRBJ2-2; CDR3: CASSLARGANTGELFF; DNA: TGTGCCAGCAGCTTGGCCAGGGGTGCGAACACCGGGGAGCTGTTTTTT
D: TRBD1; V: TRBV7-2; size: once; J: TRBJ2-5; CDR3: CASSFRGETQYF; DNA: TGTGCCAGCAGCTTCAGGGGGGAGACCCAGTACTTC